The TCR beta chain described here comes from a study of Ad26.COV2.S vaccination and SARS-CoV-2 variants. Treatment given: 19 received Ad26.COV2.S at low or high dose, single or two shots; several received placebo; per-sample allocation not given. On day 63 after the first injection, vaccine and placebo recipients gave samples. An Ad26 vector expressing Wuhan-strain SARS-CoV-2 spike constituted the vaccine. Libraries were prepared by immunoSEQ multiplex PCR; TCRdb keeps only in-frame clonotypes and omits some of them. The table records hundreds of thousands of clones, around 89% of them present only once. This CDR3 spans 17 amino acids. V lost 3 bases, J lost 3 bases, and 9 bases stayed unmatched. Germline CDR1 is LNHNV and CDR2 is YYDKDF (reference sequence).

The gene calls are TRBV15 and TRBJ2-1; 9 bases fit TRBD1. The sequence derives from a person aged 18-60 years who received the Ad26.COV2.S COVID-19 vaccine or a placebo. Specimen: peripheral blood, collected in a trial of Ad26.COV2.S vaccine versus placebo. For the CDR3, the DNA is TGTGCCACCAGCAGCGCTCGAGGGACAGGGATCTACAATGAGCAGTTCTTC. Its translation: CATSSARGTGIYNEQFF.